This T cell receptor (beta chain) is drawn from a study of shared clonotypes between healthy human individuals. V was trimmed by 6 bases and J by 4 bases, leaving 10 bases between them. The germline V gene encodes CDR1 SGHRS and CDR2 YFSETQ. The length of the CDR3 is 13 residues. Concerning this clone: Its target is not known.

Researchers divided each subset's genomic DNA evenly across several immunoSEQ plates. Produced via immunoSEQ multiplex PCR; TCRdb's table is partial and in-frame only. The sample contains 1.4 million or so clones, less than 99% of which appear only once. Findings and caveats of the study: Generally, naive subsets (rather than memory subsets) showed larger estimated richness. Inspection by rarefaction showed sorted-subset sequencing to be incomplete despite large depth.

Source material: naive CD4+ T cells sorted from blood. Sample subset: CD45RA+ positively selected. The chain joins TRBV5-1 to TRBJ2-2; D is ambiguous. The receptor was derived from a man aged 25 to 40 in good health. DNA of the CDR3: TGCGCCAGCAAAGCCACGGGCACCGGGGAGCTGTTTTTT. It is translated as CASKATGTGELFF.